The clone carrying this T cell receptor (beta chain) turned up a few times. TCRdb recomputed calls from the 5' RACE reads with MiXCR, one row per CDR3 protein. The sample lists about 340,000 distinct CDR3 sequences; 8.7% were seen once. The CDR3 contains 14 residues. V lost 4 bases and J lost 7, with 13 bases in between. The data are from a study of T cells after yellow fever vaccination. The V gene is TRBV23-1, the J gene TRBJ2-2; TRBD1 is a possible D gene (6 bases). Being an ORF, TRBV23-1 has a function that is uncertain. Sample: PBMCs, taken on the day of the first yellow fever vaccination. The TCR comes from a man between 18 and 35 years old who received the YFV17D yellow fever vaccine. CDR3 protein: CASSPRTVGGELFF. The CDR3 DNA follows: TGCGCCAGCAGTCCCCGGACAGTCGGCGGGGAGCTGTTTTTT.